These T cell receptor beta chains were read from a single sample in a study of blood T cell repertoires in COVID-19. The data were produced by immunoSEQ multiplex PCR, yet TCRdb's version contains in-frame clones alone and is incomplete. The sample carries about 99,000 clones, 88% recorded once. The sample taken for sequencing was peripheral blood. The receptors were sampled from a human donor in a cohort sampled during active COVID-19. CDR3s include the opening cysteine and the closing phenylalanine or tryptophan.

J gene: TRBJ2-2
V gene: TRBV5-6
CDR3 protein: CASSLLMTQVNTGELFF

J gene: TRBJ2-7
V gene: TRBV7-8
CDR3 protein: CASSPMGRGRNEQYF

J gene: TRBJ2-7
V gene: TRBV4-3
CDR3 protein: CASSLRTGGVHEQYF

J gene: TRBJ1-3
V gene: TRBV29-1
CDR3 protein: CSVATSSGNTIYF

J gene: TRBJ2-1
V gene: TRBV5-1
CDR3 protein: CASSEGGARNEQFF

J gene: TRBJ2-2
V gene: TRBV5-1
CDR3 protein: CASSFRGPDTGELFF

J gene: TRBJ1-1
V gene: TRBV5-1
CDR3 protein: CASSPFGGTGGTEAFF

J gene: TRBJ1-1
V gene: TRBV6-5
CDR3 protein: CASSYDRELGEAFF

J gene: TRBJ2-7
V gene: TRBV19
CDR3 protein: CASSPSGKPYEQYF

J gene: TRBJ2-2
V gene: TRBV5-1
CDR3 protein: CASSGQAGQGVSGELFF

J gene: TRBJ2-4
V gene: TRBV11-2
CDR3 protein: CASSLPFNRGNIQYF

J gene: TRBJ2-1
V gene: TRBV3-1/TRBV3-2
CDR3 protein: CASSRTSGFRNEQFF

J gene: TRBJ1-5
V gene: TRBV27
CDR3 protein: CASRNRDQPQHF

J gene: TRBJ1-2
V gene: TRBV29-1
CDR3 protein: CSVSTGGLNYGYTF

J gene: TRBJ1-1
V gene: TRBV7-7
CDR3 protein: CASSLAADTEAFF

J gene: TRBJ2-7
V gene: TRBV6-5
CDR3 protein: CAVSRGTYYEQYF

J gene: TRBJ2-3
V gene: TRBV25-1
CDR3 protein: CASSESGVTDTQYF

J gene: TRBJ2-3
V gene: TRBV30
CDR3 protein: CAWSVGRDTQYF

J gene: TRBJ2-7
V gene: TRBV18
CDR3 protein: CASSPQQGMLEQYF

J gene: TRBJ2-5
V gene: TRBV7-8
CDR3 protein: CASSLGGQGEETQYF

J gene: TRBJ2-5
V gene: TRBV9
CDR3 protein: CASSPPGGGETQYF

J gene: TRBJ1-1
V gene: TRBV19
CDR3 protein: CASSPGQGGYTEAFF

J gene: TRBJ1-2
V gene: TRBV6-5
CDR3 protein: CASKRDRNYGYTF

J gene: TRBJ2-7
V gene: TRBV28
CDR3 protein: CASSYPRGQISYEQYF

J gene: TRBJ1-1
V gene: TRBV9
CDR3 protein: CASSLITGGAEAFF

J gene: TRBJ2-3
V gene: TRBV19
CDR3 protein: CASSMDGRYPDTQYF

J gene: TRBJ2-1
V gene: TRBV24-1
CDR3 protein: CATSRTSGKSYNEQFF

J gene: TRBJ1-2
V gene: TRBV6-5
CDR3 protein: CASSYFGQASYGYTF

J gene: TRBJ2-7
V gene: TRBV4-1
CDR3 protein: CASSQDRTGPAYEQYF

J gene: TRBJ2-7
V gene: TRBV30
CDR3 protein: CAWSRPRGREQYF

J gene: TRBJ2-2
V gene: TRBV28
CDR3 protein: CASSPLGATGELFF